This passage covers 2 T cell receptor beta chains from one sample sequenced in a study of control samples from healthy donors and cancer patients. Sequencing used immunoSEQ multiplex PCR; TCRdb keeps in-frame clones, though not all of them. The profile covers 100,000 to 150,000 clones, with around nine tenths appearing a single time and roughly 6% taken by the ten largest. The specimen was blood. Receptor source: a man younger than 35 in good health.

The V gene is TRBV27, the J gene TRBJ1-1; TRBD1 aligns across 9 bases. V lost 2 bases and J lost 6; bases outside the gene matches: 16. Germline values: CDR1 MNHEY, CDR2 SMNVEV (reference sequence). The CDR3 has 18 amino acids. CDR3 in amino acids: CASSLSGLTGGDGAEAFF. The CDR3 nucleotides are TGTGCCAGCAGTTTAAGCGGGCTTACAGGGGGCGACGGCGCTGAAGCTTTCTTT.

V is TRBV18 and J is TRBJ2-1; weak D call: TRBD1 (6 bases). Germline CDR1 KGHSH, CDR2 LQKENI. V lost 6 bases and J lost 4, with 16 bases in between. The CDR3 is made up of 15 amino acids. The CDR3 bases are TGTGCCAGCTCCCCTACTCAGGGGTCGTACAATGAGCAGTTCTTC. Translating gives CASSPTQGSYNEQFF.